The 32 T cell receptor beta chains below come from one sample, sequenced in a study of post-analysis software for immune sequencing data. Study-level findings and limits: A handful of TRBV segments were significantly more frequent in patients than in controls. TRBV5-6, TRBV5-1 and TRBV20-1 were among these segments.

These TCRs' antigens remain unknown. Unique molecular identifiers were present in the TCR beta cDNA libraries. One entry per CDR3 protein results from TCRdb running MiXCR on the PCR reads. The repertoire consists of roughly 800,000 distinct CDR3 sequences, with roughly 50% occurring once and the leading ten covering over 4%. What was sequenced was blood. These receptors were collected from a girl between 5 and 17 years old with multiple sclerosis.

The chain carries TRBV25-1 and TRBJ2-1; TRBD2 agrees at 8 bases. V lost 1 base to trimming and J lost 4 bases; unmatched junction nucleotides: 6. CDR1 is MGHDK, CDR2 SYGVNS, per germline. The CDR3 is made up of 16 amino acids. The CDR3 region has the DNA TGTGCCAGCAGTGAATTGATTAGCGGGAAATACAATGAGCAGTTCTTC. The encoded protein is CASSELISGKYNEQFF.

The CDR3 sequence is CASRGISAHEQYF. Written as DNA, the CDR3 is TGTGCCTCGAGGGGGATCTCTGCCCACGAGCAGTACTTC. The chain carries TRBV10-3 and TRBJ2-4; the D gene is possibly TRBD1 (6 bases). The J call may be mistaken, given a closer DNA end match to TRBJ2-7. CDR1 and CDR2 from the germline V gene are ENHRY and SYGVKD. The CDR3 is made up of 13 amino acids.

The table lists this clonotype with a few counts. V usage is TRBV7-8 and J usage is TRBJ1-2; the D is unclear. The CDR3 is 15 residues long. Trimming removed 2 bases from V and 7 bases from J, with 17 bases in between. From germline, CDR1 is SGHVS and CDR2 FQNEAQ. CDR3 region: CASSLSPWQERGYTF. Written as DNA, the CDR3 is TGTGCCAGCAGCTTAAGCCCGTGGCAGGAACGTGGCTACACCTTC.

This sequence joins TRBV15 and TRBJ2-4; 12 bases are a match to TRBD2. The last part of the DNA fits TRBJ2-7 better; the J call may be wrong. The CDR3 has 21 residues. Germline V gene sequence: CDR1 LNHNV, CDR2 YYDKDF (reference sequence). The CDR3: CATSRELPTTSGGLAIYEQYF. CDR3 DNA: TGTGCCACCAGCAGAGAGCTTCCCACTACTAGCGGGGGGCTCGCGATCTACGAGCAGTACTTC.

V is TRBV7-8 and J is TRBJ2-7; no clear D gene. Trimming took off 1 base at V and 7 bases at J, with 11 bases between the two ends. CDR3 size: 13 residues. Germline V gene sequence: CDR1 SGHVS, CDR2 FQNEAQ. CDR3 sequence: CASSLGHHGEQYF. For the CDR3, the DNA is TGTGCCAGCAGCTTAGGGCACCATGGTGAGCAGTACTTC.

This clonotype was counted only a few times. The chain carries TRBV10-3 and TRBJ1-2; the D gene is possibly TRBD1 (5 bases). V lost 4 bases to trimming and J lost 0 bases, with 15 bases between them. This CDR3 region has 16 residues. Germline V gives CDR1 ENHRY, CDR2 SYGVKD. The CDR3 DNA follows: TGTGCCATCAGTGGAAGAGCCGGGACCCCTAACTATGGCTACACCTTC. It is translated as CAISGRAGTPNYGYTF.

The rearrangement uses TRBV9 and TRBJ2-5, with TRBD2 as a possible D gene (5 bases). The CDR3 has 14 residues. Between the trimmed V and J ends, which lost 4 bases and 7 bases, there was a span of 17 bases. CDR1 is SGDLS and CDR2 is YYNGEE in the germline V gene. CDR3 nucleotides: TGTGCCAGCAGCCCTCCCCCGGGGTCCGGGACCCAGTACTTC. This codes for CASSPPPGSGTQYF.

V and J are TRBV10-2 and TRBJ2-5, with 7 bases that match TRBD2. This CDR3 contains 19 residues. Trimming cost V 7 bases and J 1 base; bases outside gene matches: 21. CDR1 is WSHSY, CDR2 SAAADI, per germline. DNA of the CDR3: TGCGCCAGCACATCCCTTGCGGGGAGGGCAAGCTTACGCCAAGAGACCCAGTACTTC. This codes for CASTSLAGRASLRQETQYF.

The chain links TRBV30 to TRBJ1-2, with D hard to call. CDR3 length: 12 amino acids. Germline V gene sequence: CDR1 GTSNPN, CDR2 SVGIG (reference sequence). Trimming removed 3 bases at V and 6 bases at J, with 11 bases between. The CDR3 DNA is TGTGCCTGGAGATTACAGAACCATGGCTACACCTTC. This gives the protein CAWRLQNHGYTF.

The chain joins TRBV7-9 to TRBJ1-1; D gene unclear. The CDR3 contains 14 residues. V was clipped by 1 base and J by 1 base, with 7 bases between them. The germline CDR1 and CDR2 sequences are SEHNR and FQNEAQ (reference sequence). This CDR3 reads CASSLGHANTEAFF. In nucleotides, the CDR3 is TGTGCCAGCAGCTTAGGGCACGCGAACACTGAAGCTTTCTTT.

Only a few counts were recorded for this clonotype. V usage is TRBV5-1 and J usage is TRBJ2-7; D is perhaps TRBD2 (5 bases). V shed 0 bases and J shed 1 base, with 14 bases lying between them. CDR3 length: 16 amino acids. In germline, CDR1 is SGHRS, CDR2 YFSETQ. The CDR3 DNA reads as TGCGCCAGCAGCTTGGGGACTGTCCACCTTTCCTACGAGCAGTACTTC. Amino acid sequence: CASSLGTVHLSYEQYF. Full variable domain (rest looked up from reference TRBV5-1 and TRBJ2-7): KAGVTQTPRYLIKTRGQQVTLSCSPISGHRSVSWYQQTPGQGLQFLFEYFSETQRNKGNFPGRFSGRQFSNSRSEMNVSTLELGDSALYLCASSLGTVHLSYEQYFGPGTRLTVT.

This chain uses TRBV16 with TRBJ1-2; D gene uncertain. The CDR3 consists of 15 residues. Trimming took off 3 bases at V and 0 bases at J, with 11 bases between the two ends. Germline assignment: CDR1 KGHSY and CDR2 FQNENV. The CDR3 spells CASSQPSGSNYGYTF. In DNA, the CDR3 is TGTGCCAGCAGCCAGCCGTCGGGGTCTAACTATGGCTACACCTTC.

This clonotype has a single count. The chain combines TRBV29-1 with TRBJ2-5; 8 nucleotides agree with TRBD1. Losses at the gene ends were 4 bases for V and 2 bases for J; bases not matched to a gene: 3. This CDR3 is built from 13 residues. CDR1 SQVTM and CDR2 ANQGSEA come from the germline V gene. This CDR3 is CSVAGTGQETQYF. In nucleotides, the CDR3 is TGCAGCGTTGCCGGGACAGGACAAGAGACCCAGTACTTC.

This clonotype occurred many times. The chain combines TRBV6-4 with TRBJ2-5, with 9 bases matching TRBD1. V shed 4 bases and J 2 bases; nucleotides not matched to a gene: 5. The CDR3 is 15 residues long. From germline, CDR1 is MRHNA and CDR2 SNTAGT. The CDR3 loop is CASSATTGGQETQYF. CDR3 sequence (DNA): TGTGCCAGCAGTGCGACGACAGGGGGGCAAGAGACCCAGTACTTC.

Remarks on this clonotype: Compared with germline, one end of the junction differs, possibly owing to a read error. The rearrangement links TRBV5-1 to TRBJ2-7; D is unresolved. CDR3 length equals 16 residues. Germline values: CDR1 SGHRS, CDR2 YFSETQ. This CDR3 is CASSLDPGPSSYEQYF. The CDR3 DNA is TGCGCTAGCAGCTTGGACCCGGGCCCGAGCTCCTACGAGCAGTACTTC.

This clonotype showed up just a few times. The chain carries TRBV12-3 or TRBV12-4 and TRBJ2-7; possibly TRBD1 for D (6 bases). Trimming left V 3 bases short and J 2 bases short, with 14 bases between. The CDR3 is 15 amino acids. The CDR3 sequence is CASSFGLDRPYEQYF. The CDR3 nucleotides read TGTGCCAGCAGTTTTGGTCTCGACAGGCCCTACGAGCAGTACTTC.

CDR3 sequence reads: CASSLNPGSHTQYF. CDR3 bases: TGTGCCAGCAGTTTGAATCCGGGTTCCCATACGCAGTATTTT. The chain joins TRBV27 to TRBJ2-3; D uncertain. Germline V gene sequence: CDR1 MNHEY, CDR2 SMNVEV (reference sequence). The CDR3 is 14 amino acids. Trimming removed 3 bases from V and 7 bases from J, with 14 bases in between.

The rearrangement joins TRBV29-1 to TRBJ2-7, with unresolved D. Between the trimmed V and J ends, which lost 6 bases and 4 bases, there was a span of 25 bases. Germline V gives CDR1 SQVTM, CDR2 ANQGSEA. There are 16 residues in the CDR3. CDR3 in amino acids: CSVETFKPPVGYEQYF. The CDR3 bases are TGCAGCGTGGAAACTTTTAAACCCCCTGTTGGGTACGAGCAGTACTTC.

This chain connects TRBV4-1 to TRBJ2-7; unclear D gene. The V and J ends lost 0 bases and 0 bases respectively, with 12 bases between them. The CDR3 spans 16 residues. The germline gives CDR1 MGHRA, CDR2 YSYEKL. The CDR3 sequence is CASSQDAAGNSYEQYF. The CDR3 DNA sequence: TGCGCCAGCAGCCAAGATGCGGCAGGTAACTCCTACGAGCAGTACTTC.

This clonotype was picked up a small number of times. The chain links TRBV4-2 to TRBJ2-1; TRBD1 might be the D (6 bases). This CDR3 has 14 residues. CDR1 is LGHNA, CDR2 YNFKEQ, per germline. The V gene lost 1 base and the J gene lost 9 bases, with 13 bases spanning the gap. The CDR3 DNA reads as TGTGCCAGCAGCCAAGTTCCAGGGGCGGGTGAGCAGTTCTTC. This sequence encodes CASSQVPGAGEQFF.

This clonotype was seen more than once but under ten times. DNA for the CDR3: TGCGCCAGCAGCTTCGAGGAGGCGTGGGTCTATGGCTACACCTTC. Its protein is CASSFEEAWVYGYTF. The chain has TRBV5-1 and TRBJ1-2; D gene uncertain. The CDR3 has 15 residues. V lost 2 bases and J lost 4, with 15 bases in between. The V gene's germline CDR1 is SGHRS and CDR2 YFSETQ.

This chain joins TRBV27 and TRBJ2-1, with unresolved D. The J call may be faulty, since TRBJ2-7 better matches the DNA end. This CDR3 contains 15 residues. CDR1 is MNHEY and CDR2 is SMNVEV in the germline V gene (reference sequence). The CDR3 coding sequence is TGTGCCAGCAGTTTATCGCCAAGGGTGGGCTACGAGCAGTACTTC. This translates into CASSLSPRVGYEQYF.

This clonotype showed up just a few times. V gene TRBV29-1 combines with J gene TRBJ2-5; unclear D gene. This CDR3 is 12 amino acids long. CDR1 and CDR2 (germline): SQVTM, ANQGSEA. V gave up 6 bases and J gave up 4 bases, with 12 bases separating them. The CDR3 is CSVDVGGETQYF. CDR3 sequence (DNA): TGCAGCGTCGACGTGGGTGGAGAGACCCAGTACTTC.

The genes are TRBV7-8 and TRBJ2-5; D is possibly TRBD2 (6 bases). The germline gives CDR1 SGHVS, CDR2 FQNEAQ. Trimming took off 2 bases at V and 1 base at J, with 14 bases between the two ends. CDR3 length: 16 residues. CDR3 loop: CASSLRSAGTQETQYF. CDR3 nucleotides: TGTGCCAGCAGCTTACGGAGCGCGGGGACCCAAGAGACCCAGTACTTC.

The genes are TRBV6-1 and TRBJ2-1; TRBD1 agrees at 8 bases. The germline gives CDR1 MNHNS, CDR2 SASEGT. The CDR3 covers 11 residues. V dropped 4 bases and J dropped 13; count of bases not matched to a gene: 3. This CDR3 is CASSGGQGQFF. Written as DNA, the CDR3 is TGTGCCAGCAGTGGAGGACAGGGCCAGTTCTTC.

In its sample, this clonotype was seen many times. This chain connects TRBV27 to TRBJ1-2; D remains unclear. This CDR3 has 14 amino acids. The V and J ends lost 7 bases and 6 bases respectively, with 18 bases between them. Germline loops: CDR1 MNHEY, CDR2 SMNVEV (reference sequence). The CDR3 protein is CASTVTWGRHGYTF. CDR3 DNA sequence: TGTGCCAGCACTGTGACGTGGGGAAGGCATGGCTACACCTTC.

This clonotype was seen more than once but under ten times. The genes are TRBV5-5 and TRBJ2-7, with TRBD1 identical over 10 bases. Trimming at V came to 1 base and at J to 7 bases, leaving 11 bases not matched to a gene. Looked up from germline, CDR1 is SGHKS and CDR2 is YYEKEE (reference sequence). CDR3 length: 16 residues. The CDR3 DNA follows: TGTGCCAGCAGCTTGTCCCCACGACAGGGGGCGCGGGAGCAGTACTTC. The encoded protein is CASSLSPRQGAREQYF.

This clonotype was found a few times. The J gene is TRBJ2-7, the V gene TRBV6-5; no reliable D call. V was clipped by 2 bases and J by 3 bases, with 14 bases between them. CDR1 and CDR2 from the germline V gene are MNHEY and SVGAGI. The CDR3 consists of 15 residues. In nucleotides, the CDR3 is TGTGCCAGCAGTTACCACGGCCTTCCCTACTACGAGCAGTACTTC. Translation: CASSYHGLPYYEQYF.

A few counts support this clonotype. This chain connects TRBV11-2 to TRBJ2-6; the match to TRBD2 covers 8 bases. The CDR3 loop spans 14 amino acids. Per the germline V gene, CDR1 is SGHAT and CDR2 is FQNNGV. V trimming: 1 base; J trimming: 16 bases; junction bases outside the gene matches: 9. The CDR3, as DNA: TGTGCCAGCAGCTTAGGGGGGACACTAGCGGCTCTGACTTTC. Translating it yields CASSLGGTLAALTF.

CDR3 DNA: TGTGCCATCAGTGAGCCTACAAAATACGAGCAGTACTTC. Residues: CAISEPTKYEQYF. This chain connects TRBV10-3 to TRBJ2-7; no definite D call. V was pared by 2 bases and J by 4 bases, with 9 bases between. Looked up from germline, CDR1 is ENHRY and CDR2 is SYGVKD. The CDR3 contains 13 residues.

The rearrangement joins TRBV18 to TRBJ2-7, with TRBD1 identical over 9 bases. There are 16 residues in the CDR3. CDR1 and CDR2 (germline): KGHSH, LQKENI. Trimming cost V 3 bases and J 5 bases; bases outside gene matches: 11. The CDR3: CASSPRDRVSANEQYF. The DNA for the CDR3 is TGTGCCAGCTCACCCCGGGACAGGGTATCGGCGAACGAGCAGTACTTC.

The V and J genes are TRBV29-1 and TRBJ2-1; D unresolved. The CDR3 totals 12 residues. Germline CDR1 and CDR2: SQVTM and ANQGSEA. The V end was cut by 7 bases, the J end by 7 bases, with 14 bases between. DNA of the CDR3: TGCAGCGATGCGACTCCTGGGAATGAGCAGTTCTTC. Its translation is CSDATPGNEQFF.